Sequencing of this T cell receptor (beta chain) was carried out in a study of cytomegalovirus exposure and HLA in healthy donors (dated by TCRdb to 2016 to 2017). Study-level background: The roughly 700 repertoires of the first cohort and the approximately 110 validation repertoires were produced on the same platform, according to a later analysis. The study was designed to test whether signatures of past pathogen exposure could be identified by cataloging public T cell receptors. In addition to the first cohort of 500 to 850 subjects, a separate validation cohort of 120 different subjects was used. High-throughput TCR immunosequencing, statistical association of individual TCRs with disease status, and machine learning were combined to predict cytomegalovirus infection status.

Donors formed part of the validation cohort, which comprised 120 subjects and was distinct from the first cohort of 666 subjects. Libraries were built with the immunoSEQ multiplex PCR assay. Per the authors' processing: A statistical classification framework was built for diagnosing cytomegalovirus status from the catalog of TCR beta chain sequences. The source is immuneACCESS, and TCRdb retained only in-frame sequences with V and J called. Part of the clones is not carried over; for the studies checked, unresolved V genes explain less than half of this, and the remainder is unexplained. V and J calls plus clone size are reproduced from that table; the DNA served to infer D and trimming. This sample lists 250,000 to 350,000 clones; roughly 90% were detected once. Of the sample, about 0.8% falls within the top ten clones. V was cut back by 3 bases and J by 8 bases, leaving a gap of 23 bases between them. The CDR3 contains 17 residues, cysteine and phenylalanine counted. Only the CDR3 DNA is retained, 51 bases long and in frame from the first base. CDR1 and CDR2 are drawn from the germline V gene: SGHTA, FQGNSA.

What the work shows at the level of the full study, not this receptor alone: A later analysis found that TCRs clustered in the first cohort also tended to co-occur in the 110 or so validation repertoires, with 94% of cluster scores above 0. Most TCR sequences were observed very rarely across donors, whereas some public TCRs were present in many individuals. According to the authors, the approach could potentially be generalized to other disease states and immunological phenotypes. A few of the identified cytomegalovirus-associated TCR beta chains were confirmed in vitro to be specific for cytomegalovirus antigens. Cytomegalovirus status was reported to be diagnosed by the classifier with high specificity and sensitivity in both the original and validation cohorts. A later analysis lacked HLA typing for the validation cohort, so it scored co-occurrence in that cohort across all 120 repertoires. A total of some 180 TCR beta chains were listed by the study as associated with cytomegalovirus.

On this clone itself: Its binding antigen is unknown. One base away there is no much larger clone; base qualities are not given.

The sequenced sample was PBMCs. This receptor chain uses TRBV7-2 and TRBJ2-1, with TRBD2 as a weak D call on 7 bases. The TCR was taken from a woman between 18 and 30 years old in good health and CMV-seronegative. CDR3 reads: CASSLLMFAGAGDEQFF. The DNA sequence is given as TGTGCCAGCAGCTTGTTAATGTTCGCGGGGGCGGGGGATGAGCAGTTCTTC.